This passage covers 22 T cell receptor beta chains from one sample sequenced in a study of T cells in Graves' hyperthyroidism and ophthalmopathy. RNA transcripts yielded amplified TCR beta CDR3 regions. An initial round of RT-PCR targeting the TCR CDR3 relied on the HTBI primer set. A single record per CDR3 protein comes from TCRdb applying MiXCR to the multiplex PCR reads. The data show a few hundred thousand distinct CDR3 sequences, roughly 15% seen once. Sequenced: blood. All receptors derive from a woman in her 30s with Graves' ophthalmopathy.

This clonotype appeared a few times. V usage is TRBV20-1 and J usage is TRBJ2-5; 9 bases agree with TRBD1. The CDR3 is 17 amino acids. With 5 bases clipped from V and 2 bases from J, the junction kept 15 bases outside the gene matches. CDR1 and CDR2 (germline): DFQATT, SNEGSKA (reference sequence). CDR3 coding DNA: TGCAGTGCTTCCTCCCCGGGACAGGGATTACTACAAGAGACCCAGTACTTC. It specifies CSASSPGQGLLQETQYF.

This clonotype was seen many times. The J gene is TRBJ2-3, the V gene TRBV7-9; D perhaps matches TRBD2 (6 bases). The germline V gene has CDR1 SEHNR and CDR2 FQNEAQ (reference sequence). This CDR3 comprises 12 residues. Between the trimmed V and J ends, which lost 5 bases and 5 bases, there was a span of 8 bases. CDR3: CASSDGGDTQYF. The DNA of the CDR3 is TGTGCCAGCAGCGACGGGGGAGATACGCAGTATTTT.

This clonotype was counted at least ten times. The rearrangement links TRBV27 to TRBJ1-1; D uncertain. The CDR3 spans 15 residues. Germline loops: CDR1 MNHEY, CDR2 SMNVEV (reference sequence). Trimming removed 3 bases from V and 3 bases from J, with 14 bases in between. This CDR3 is CASSFMGGTHTEAFF. In DNA, the CDR3 is TGTGCCAGCAGTTTTATGGGCGGCACGCACACTGAAGCTTTCTTT.

This clonotype was seen repeatedly, ten times or more. The rearrangement uses TRBV6-1 and TRBJ2-7; 8 bases agree with TRBD1. Germline lookup yields CDR1 MNHNS and CDR2 SASEGT. The length of the CDR3 is 13 residues. The junction had 4 bases not matched to a gene; V was cut back by 6 bases and J by 3 bases. The CDR3 region has the DNA TGTGCCAGCAGAAAACAGGGGGACTACGAGCAGTACTTC. Encoded protein: CASRKQGDYEQYF.

The chain carries TRBV27 and TRBJ1-1, with D perhaps matching TRBD1 (5 bases). V lost 5 bases, J lost 5 bases, and 15 bases lay in between. The germline V gene encodes CDR1 MNHEY and CDR2 SMNVEV (reference sequence). The CDR3 is 14 amino acids. The chain's CDR3 is CASSPLAGGTEAFF. As DNA, the CDR3 is TGTGCCAGCAGTCCCCTAGCGGGGGGTACTGAAGCTTTCTTT.

This clonotype occurred many times. The gene calls are TRBV20-1 and TRBJ1-6; D is uncertain. Germline CDR1 DFQATT, CDR2 SNEGSKA (reference sequence). This CDR3 is 13 amino acids long. V was trimmed by 0 bases and J by 5 bases, leaving 5 bases between them. The CDR3 DNA reads TGCAGTGCTAGAGAGGGAAATAATTCACCCCTCCACTTT. It is translated as CSAREGNNSPLHF.

This clonotype showed up many times. The chain uses TRBV6-1 and TRBJ1-2, with 8 positions matching TRBD1. Trimming at V came to 6 bases and at J to 4 bases, leaving 7 bases not matched to a gene. Germline loops: CDR1 MNHNS, CDR2 SASEGT. The CDR3 has 14 residues. The CDR3, as DNA: TGTGCCAGCAGAGCCCCGGGACAGGCCTATGGCTACACCTTC. This codes for CASRAPGQAYGYTF.

There are many counts of this clonotype. V is TRBV13 and J is TRBJ2-7, with a possible D match to TRBD1 (5 bases). The germline V gene has CDR1 PRHDT and CDR2 FYEKMQ (reference sequence). The V end was cut by 6 bases, the J end by 0 bases, with 12 bases between. This CDR3 spans 14 amino acids. CDR3 nucleotide sequence: TGTGCCAGCAGTTCAGGGCGCCTCTCCTACGAGCAGTACTTC. Protein product: CASSSGRLSYEQYF.

In regard to this clonotype: This could be a read error, since a much larger clone is one nucleotide away. The gene calls are TRBV7-6 and TRBJ1-1, with no clear D. Germline V gene sequence: CDR1 SGHVS, CDR2 FNYEAQ. Trimming pared 2 bases from V and 7 bases from J, leaving 20 bases between. The CDR3 loop spans 16 amino acids. CDR3 amino acids: CASSLLRAGGSIEAFF. CDR3 bases: TGTGCCAGCAGCTTACTCCGGGCAGGCGGGTCGATTGAAGCTTTCTTT.

This clonotype was recorded at least ten times. This chain uses TRBV20-1 with TRBJ2-7; 10 bases map to TRBD1. The CDR3 contains 15 residues. Germline V CDR1 and CDR2: DFQATT, SNEGSKA (reference sequence). With 6 bases clipped from V and 6 bases from J, the junction kept 14 bases outside the gene matches. The CDR3 nucleotides read TGCAGTGCAGAGGGATCCGGCGACAGGGGGCGCGAGCAGTACTTC. This translates into CSAEGSGDRGREQYF.

The CDR3 DNA follows: TGTGCCAGCAGTGAAGCCCGTACCCAAGAGACCCAGTACTTC. Translated: CASSEARTQETQYF. The J gene is TRBJ2-5, the V gene TRBV6-1; D not resolved. The V end lost 0 bases, the J end lost 1 base, and 6 bases lay between the germline ends. Germline-derived CDR1 and CDR2 are MNHNS and SASEGT. This CDR3 comprises 14 residues.

This clonotype was detected once. One junction end disagrees with the germline gene, perhaps due to a read error. The rearrangement uses TRBV14 and TRBJ2-5; TRBD1 agrees at 10 bases. CDR3 length equals 15 residues. Germline assignment: CDR1 SGHDN and CDR2 FVKESK. The CDR3 region is CGSSQDRGLQETQYF. Here the CDR3 DNA reads TGTGGCAGCAGCCAAGACAGGGGGCTTCAAGAGACCCAGTACTTC. Full variable domain (missing parts from reference TRBV14 and TRBJ2-5): EAGVTQFPSHSVIEKGQTVTLRCDPISGHDNLYWYRRVMGKEIKFLLHFVKESKQDESGMPNNRFLAERTGGTYSTLKVQPAELEDSGVYFCGSSQDRGLQETQYFGPGTRLLVL.

This clonotype showed up just a few times. A much larger clone is a single base away; this may be a read error. The rearrangement links TRBV28 to TRBJ1-2; 7 positions agree with TRBD1. With 5 bases clipped from V and 5 bases from J, the junction kept 14 bases outside the gene matches. This CDR3 spans 16 amino acids. CDR1 and CDR2 from the germline V gene are MDHEN and SYDVKM. In nucleotides, the CDR3 is TGTGCCAGCAGTCTGGGCCGCAGGGGGGGTATATATGGCTACACCTTC. This sequence encodes CASSLGRRGGIYGYTF.

There are many counts of this clonotype. This chain links TRBV27 with TRBJ2-7, with a possible D match to TRBD1 (6 bases). Trimming left V 1 base short and J 8 bases short, with 9 bases between. This CDR3 contains 12 residues. Germline values: CDR1 MNHEY, CDR2 SMNVEV (reference sequence). Written as DNA, the CDR3 is TGTGCCAGCAGTTTATACGGGACAAAGCAGTACTTC. Its translation is CASSLYGTKQYF.

This clonotype has a handful of counts. The J gene is TRBJ1-1, the V gene TRBV7-9, with D perhaps TRBD1 (5 bases). V lost 1 base and J 2 bases, leaving 11 bases between the germline ends. This CDR3 region has 15 residues. CDR1 and CDR2 (germline): SEHNR, FQNEAQ (reference sequence). The CDR3 region is CASSLETGGNTEAFF. CDR3 in DNA: TGTGCCAGCAGCTTAGAAACAGGAGGAAACACTGAAGCTTTCTTT.

The table lists this clonotype with many counts. The CDR3: CRVYGRVPYGYTF. DNA of the CDR3: TGCAGGGTCTATGGCAGGGTACCTTATGGCTACACCTTC. This chain links TRBV20-1 with TRBJ1-2; perhaps TRBD1 as D (5 bases). CDR3 length: 13 residues. Per the germline V gene, CDR1 is DFQATT and CDR2 is SNEGSKA (reference sequence).

This clonotype was detected a few times. The rearrangement joins TRBV5-4 to TRBJ2-2, with D perhaps assigned TRBD1 or TRBD2 (5 bases each). Deletions cut 9 bases from V and 1 base from J, with 16 bases between. The germline V gene has CDR1 SGHNT and CDR2 YYREEE (reference sequence). The CDR3 is made up of 15 amino acids. This chain's CDR3 is CATSTGLKNTGELFF. CDR3 DNA: TGTGCCACCTCCACGGGGCTCAAGAACACCGGGGAGCTGTTTTTT.

The table lists this clonotype with many counts. The chain employs TRBV10-3 and TRBJ2-7, with a tentative D call TRBD1 (5 bases). CDR3 length: 15 amino acids. Trimming removed 0 bases from V and 0 bases from J, with 9 bases in between. Germline lookup yields CDR1 ENHRY and CDR2 SYGVKD. CDR3 in DNA: TGTGCCATCAGTGAGTCGGGCCAGGGCTCCTACGAGCAGTACTTC. Its protein product is CAISESGQGSYEQYF.

The V gene is TRBV30, the J gene TRBJ1-5; D unclear. Germline V CDR1 and CDR2: GTSNPN, SVGIG (reference sequence). The CDR3 loop spans 13 amino acids. V was clipped by 3 bases and J by 7 bases, with 13 bases between them. The CDR3 loop reads CAWSLGLDQPQHF. DNA of the CDR3: TGTGCCTGGAGCTTGGGGTTGGACCAGCCCCAGCATTTT. Looking up the rest from reference TRBV30 and TRBJ1-5 gives the full variable domain: SQTIHQWPATLVQPVGSPLSLECTVEGTSNPNLYWYRQAAGRGLQLLFYSVGIGQISSEVPQNLSASRPQDRQFILSSKKLLLSDSGFYLCAWSLGLDQPQHFGDGTRLSIL.

With regard to this clonotype: A clone one base away is much larger, so this may be a read error. The V and J genes are TRBV28 and TRBJ1-5; D call uncertain. The CDR3 is 15 residues long. With 5 bases removed from V and 0 bases from J, the gap between germline ends came to 11 bases. Germline V gene lookup returns CDR1 MDHEN and CDR2 SYDVKM. CDR3 sequence reads: CASSDRGSSNQPQHF. In nucleotides, the CDR3 is TGTGCCAGCAGTGACCGCGGGTCTAGCAATCAGCCCCAGCATTTT.

The table lists this clonotype with many counts. The chain is built from TRBV11-2 and TRBJ2-1; 9 positions agree with TRBD1. This CDR3 comprises 16 residues. The ends lost 5 bases at V and 4 bases at J; junction bases unmatched: 9. CDR1 is SGHAT, CDR2 FQNNGV, per germline. CDR3 nucleotides: TGTGCCAGCAGCCACAACAGGGGGCAGATATACAATGAGCAGTTCTTC. Its translation is CASSHNRGQIYNEQFF.

The chain has TRBV6-1 and TRBJ2-7, with D maybe TRBD1 (6 bases). V lost 6 bases, J lost 3 bases, and 15 bases lay in between. Per germline, CDR1 MNHNS and CDR2 SASEGT. The CDR3 runs 14 residues. CDR3 sequence: CASSDRDKGYEQYF. The CDR3, as DNA: TGTGCCAGCAGCGACCGGGACAAGGGCTACGAGCAGTACTTC.